The entry that follows covers one T cell receptor (beta chain) sequence. Naive CD8 cells lacked CD45RO, underwent positive selection for CCR7 and left out terminally differentiated effector memory CD45RA+ cells. The CDR3 covers 18 residues. Germline V lookup: CDR1 SGHNT, CDR2 YYREEE (reference sequence). With 4 bases removed from V and 5 bases from J, the gap between germline ends came to 26 bases. Sequencing was performed with immunoSEQ multiplex PCR; in TCRdb, only in-frame clones are kept and a portion is missing. The sample lists millions of clones, about 95% occurring once. This entry comes from a study of shared clonotypes between healthy human individuals.

Input material: naive CD8+ T cells sorted from blood. The chain has TRBV5-4 and TRBJ2-3; D is possibly TRBD2 (6 bases). This receptor was taken from a man aged 18-30 years in good health. The CDR3 loop is CASSLLTGRAGNIDTQYF. The CDR3 nucleotides read TGTGCCAGCAGCCTTCTAACCGGGAGAGCCGGCAACATAGATACGCAGTATTTT.